This T cell receptor beta chain derives from a study of technical replicates of blood from a few donors. In the case of this clone: A read error may account for a junction end that differs from germline.

The protocol was immunoSEQ multiplex PCR, while the TCRdb copy is restricted to in-frame clones and leaves out a portion. Counted here are around 93,000 clones, roughly 95% occurring once; the ten biggest clones make up over 0.25%. CDR1 is ENHRY, CDR2 SYGVKD, per germline. The CDR3 consists of 14 residues. The receptor was isolated from a human donor in good health. The sequenced material came from T cells isolated from PBMCs. V and J are TRBV10-3 and TRBJ1-1, with a tentative D call TRBD1 (5 bases). CDR3 region: CASSYSEGDTEAFF. The CDR3, as DNA: TGTGCCAGCAGTTACTCTGAAGGGGACACTGAAGCTTTCTTT.